The sample holds a few counts of the clone carrying this T cell receptor beta chain. V lost 1 base, J lost 7 bases, and 8 bases stayed unmatched. Germline V lookup: CDR1 SGHVS, CDR2 FNYEAQ. The CDR3 is 15 residues long. The data are from a study of T-cell reconstitution after alpha-beta-depleted transplantation in children. Unique molecular identifiers were incorporated during preparation of the TCRbeta library. TCRdb reprocessed the PCR reads with MiXCR, giving one entry per CDR3 protein. The sample records some 590,000 distinct CDR3 sequences, roughly a tenth being singletons. Here the sequenced sample was PBMCs from the stem cell graft donor, taken from the stem cell graft. The sequence came from a human donor who donated a stem cell graft to a child with acute myeloid leukemia. V gene TRBV7-6 combines with J gene TRBJ2-7; 9 nucleotides line up with TRBD2. The CDR3: CASSLGAGGPEEQYF. In nucleotides, the CDR3 is TGTGCCAGCAGCTTAGGTGCGGGAGGGCCCGAAGAGCAGTACTTC.